The rows below give T cell receptor beta chains drawn from one sample of a study of shared clonotypes between healthy human individuals. Libraries were prepared by immunoSEQ multiplex PCR; TCRdb keeps only in-frame clonotypes and omits some of them. The table shows about 2,500,000 clones, with around 94% occurring only once. What was sequenced was naive CD4+ T cells sorted from blood. The receptors stem from a man younger than 30 in good health. The CDR3 runs from the conserved cysteine through the conserved F or W. A D gene is named only where the DNA matches it firmly.

cdr3_nt	cdr3_aa	v_call	j_call	d_call
TGTGCCAGCAGCCTGGACAGGTACAATGAGCAGTTCTTC	CASSLDRYNEQFF	TRBV5-5	TRBJ2-1	TRBD1
TGTGCCAGCAGTCCCCAAGGGAGGCAAAACATTCAGTACTTC	CASSPQGRQNIQYF	TRBV6-5	TRBJ2-4	-
TGTGCCAGCAGCTCGGTCGGGACCCACCCCTTCTACACCTTC	CASSSVGTHPFYTF	TRBV7-9	TRBJ1-2	-
TGTGCCAGCAGTGACCTCCTAGTGGGACCGATCTACGAGCAGTACTTC	CASSDLLVGPIYEQYF	TRBV2	TRBJ2-7	-
TGTGCCAGCAGTGACCCAGTGATTGGTACTACTAGCAATCAGCCCCAGCATTTT	CASSDPVIGTTSNQPQHF	TRBV6-1	TRBJ1-5	-
TGTGCCAGCACCCGGGGGGGTAACACTGAAGCTTTCTTT	CASTRGGNTEAFF	TRBV7-9	TRBJ1-1	-
TGTGCCACTCGGGGACTAGCGGACGACTCCTACGAGCAGTACTTC	CATRGLADDSYEQYF	TRBV10-3	TRBJ2-7	TRBD2
TGTGCCTGGAGTACACTGACGGGTGAAAAACTGTTTTTT	CAWSTLTGEKLFF	TRBV30	TRBJ1-4	-
TGTGCCAGCTCACCCTTCGCGGGGGAGAATGTCGGCGGGGAGCTGTTTTTT	CASSPFAGENVGGELFF	TRBV18	TRBJ2-2	TRBD2
TGTGCCAGCAGTTTAAAAACGGGGGCGCCCTACGAGCAGTACTTC	CASSLKTGAPYEQYF	TRBV27	TRBJ2-7	-
TGTGCCAGCAGTGCGCCCGGGACAGGGAACACTGAAGCTTTCTTT	CASSAPGTGNTEAFF	TRBV6-5	TRBJ1-1	TRBD1
TGTGCCAGCAGCCGTCCCGTTGGAGATTTGAACACTGAAGCTTTCTTT	CASSRPVGDLNTEAFF	TRBV7-9	TRBJ1-1	-
TGTGCCAGCAGCTTAGACAGGGGGCAGTTCTTC	CASSLDRGQFF	TRBV7-9	TRBJ2-1	TRBD1
TGTGCCATCAGTGAGGGGACTCAGCCCCAGCATTTT	CAISEGTQPQHF	TRBV10-3	TRBJ1-5	-
TGTGCCAGCAGCCAAGTCGATGCACGAGCACAAGAGACCCAGTACTTC	CASSQVDARAQETQYF	TRBV14	TRBJ2-5	-
TGTGCCAGCAGCCTGACAGGGATCCAAGAGACCCAGTACTTC	CASSLTGIQETQYF	TRBV7-3	TRBJ2-5	TRBD1